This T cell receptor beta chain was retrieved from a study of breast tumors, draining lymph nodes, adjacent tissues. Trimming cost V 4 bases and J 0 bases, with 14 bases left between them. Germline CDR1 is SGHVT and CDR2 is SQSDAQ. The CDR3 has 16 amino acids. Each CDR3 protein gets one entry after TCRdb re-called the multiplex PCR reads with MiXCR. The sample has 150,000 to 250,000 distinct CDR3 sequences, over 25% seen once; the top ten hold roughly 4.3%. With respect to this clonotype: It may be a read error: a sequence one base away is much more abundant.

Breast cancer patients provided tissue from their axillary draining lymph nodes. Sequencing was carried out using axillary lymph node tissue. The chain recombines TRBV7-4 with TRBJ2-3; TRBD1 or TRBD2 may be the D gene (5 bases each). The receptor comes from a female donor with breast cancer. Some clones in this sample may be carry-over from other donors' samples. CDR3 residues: CASSSSTGTSTDTQYF. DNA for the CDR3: TGTGCCAGCAGCTCCTCCACGGGGACCAGCACAGATACGCAGTATTTT.